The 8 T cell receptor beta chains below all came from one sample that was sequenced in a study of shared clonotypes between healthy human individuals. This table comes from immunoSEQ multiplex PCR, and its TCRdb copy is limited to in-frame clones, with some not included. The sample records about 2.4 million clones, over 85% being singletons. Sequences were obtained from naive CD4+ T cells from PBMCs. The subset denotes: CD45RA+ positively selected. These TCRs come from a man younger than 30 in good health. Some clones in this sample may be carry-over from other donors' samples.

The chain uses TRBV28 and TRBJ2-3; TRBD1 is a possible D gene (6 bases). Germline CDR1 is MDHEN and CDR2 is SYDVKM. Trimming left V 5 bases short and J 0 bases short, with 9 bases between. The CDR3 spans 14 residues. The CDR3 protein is CASSQGHSTDTQYF. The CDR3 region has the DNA TGTGCCAGCAGTCAGGGACATAGCACAGATACGCAGTATTTT.

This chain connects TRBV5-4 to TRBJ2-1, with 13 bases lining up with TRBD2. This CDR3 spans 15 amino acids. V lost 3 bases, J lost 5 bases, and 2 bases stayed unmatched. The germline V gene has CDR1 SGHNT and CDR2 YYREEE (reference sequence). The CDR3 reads CASSSGLAGHNEQFF. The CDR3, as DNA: TGTGCCAGCAGCTCGGGACTAGCGGGACACAATGAGCAGTTCTTC.

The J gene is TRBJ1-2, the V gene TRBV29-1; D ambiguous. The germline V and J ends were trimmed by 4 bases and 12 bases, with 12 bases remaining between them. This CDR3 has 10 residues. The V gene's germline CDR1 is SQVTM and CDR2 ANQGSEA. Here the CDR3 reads CSVGAEGDTF. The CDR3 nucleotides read TGCAGCGTTGGCGCGGAGGGAGACACCTTC.

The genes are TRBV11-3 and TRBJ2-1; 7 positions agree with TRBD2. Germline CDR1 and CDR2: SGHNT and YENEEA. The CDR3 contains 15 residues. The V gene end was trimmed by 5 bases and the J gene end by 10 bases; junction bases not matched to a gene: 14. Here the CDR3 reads CASSPRRAGRAEQFF. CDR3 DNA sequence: TGTGCCAGCAGCCCCAGGAGAGCAGGGAGGGCAGAGCAGTTCTTC.

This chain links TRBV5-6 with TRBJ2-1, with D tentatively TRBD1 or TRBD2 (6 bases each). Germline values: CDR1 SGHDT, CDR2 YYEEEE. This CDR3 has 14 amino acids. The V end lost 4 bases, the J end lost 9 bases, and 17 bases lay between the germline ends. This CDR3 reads CASSEQGGRVEQFF. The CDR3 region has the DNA TGTGCCAGCAGCGAACAGGGAGGTAGGGTTGAGCAGTTCTTC.

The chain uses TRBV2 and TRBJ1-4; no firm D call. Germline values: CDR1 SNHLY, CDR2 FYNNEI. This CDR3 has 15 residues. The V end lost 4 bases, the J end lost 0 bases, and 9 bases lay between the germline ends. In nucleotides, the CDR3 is TGTGCCAGCAGTGGCCGGGAAGCAACTAATGAAAAACTGTTTTTT. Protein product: CASSGREATNEKLFF. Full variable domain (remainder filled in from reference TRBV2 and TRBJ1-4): EPEVTQTPSHQVTQMGQEVILRCVPISNHLYFYWYRQILGQKVEFLVSFYNNEISEKSEIFDDQFSVERPDGSNFTLKIRSTKLEDSAMYFCASSGREATNEKLFFGSGTQLSVL.

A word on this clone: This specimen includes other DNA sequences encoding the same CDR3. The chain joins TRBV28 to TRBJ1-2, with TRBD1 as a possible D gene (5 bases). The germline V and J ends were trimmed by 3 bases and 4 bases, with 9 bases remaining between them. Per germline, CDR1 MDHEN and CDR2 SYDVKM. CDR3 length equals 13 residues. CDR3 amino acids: CASSFGAGYGYTF. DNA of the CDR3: TGTGCCAGCAGTTTCGGGGCGGGCTATGGCTACACCTTC.

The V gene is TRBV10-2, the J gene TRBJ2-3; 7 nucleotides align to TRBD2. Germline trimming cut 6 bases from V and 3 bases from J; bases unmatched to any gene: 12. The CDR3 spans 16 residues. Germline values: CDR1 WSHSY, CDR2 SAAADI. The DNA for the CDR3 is TGCGCCAGCAGATCGTCTGGGGGGGGGAATACAGATACGCAGTATTTT. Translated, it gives CASRSSGGGNTDTQYF.